This TCR beta chain derives from a study of breast tumors, draining lymph nodes, adjacent tissues. This clonotype has a count of ten or more. Antigen: not known. Study-level findings and limits: That most tumor T cells come from lymph nodes remained unproven.

TCRdb re-called the multiplex PCR reads with MiXCR, one entry per CDR3 protein. The sample consists of fewer than 250,000 distinct CDR3 sequences, approximately 30% of them appearing once. With 1 base clipped from V and 5 bases from J, the junction kept 6 bases outside the gene matches. CDR3 length: 15 amino acids. Germline V lookup: CDR1 SGHKS, CDR2 YYEKEE (reference sequence). The lymph nodes were axillary draining lymph nodes from breast cancer patients. The TCR comes from a female donor with breast cancer. Some clones in this sample may be carry-over from other donors' samples. The material sequenced was axillary lymph node tissue. The chain links TRBV5-5 to TRBJ1-2, with 9 positions matching TRBD1. The DNA of the CDR3 is TGTGCCAGCAGCTTGTTACAGGGGGCGCGTTATGGCTACACCTTC. This gives the protein CASSLLQGARYGYTF.